This T cell receptor (beta chain) was observed in a study of CD8 T cells in Susac syndrome. Study outcomes and limitations: The TCR sequencing and HLA analysis in the study involved a relatively small number of individuals, as the study acknowledged. The number of Susac-specific public clones found was around 16 in total CD8+ repertoires and 4 to 6 in CD8+ TEMRA repertoires.

As regards this clonotype: What it binds is not known.

About 0.5 to 1 ug RNA was reverse transcribed with random hexamers. A multiplex approach, immunoSEQ multiplex PCR, amplified TCR beta CDR3 across 54 Vbeta and 13 Jbeta. TCRdb reprocessed the immunoSEQ multiplex PCR reads with MiXCR, giving one entry per CDR3 protein. The sample holds tens of thousands of distinct CDR3 sequences; roughly 95% are singletons and the top ten take approximately 0.62%. The receptor's source is a human donor with Susac syndrome. Input material: CD8+ T cells from PBMCs.

CDR3 loop: CAAGTYEQYF. Written as DNA, the CDR3 is TGTGCCGCGGGCACCTACGAGCAGTACTTC. The gene calls are TRBV6-1 and TRBJ2-7; maybe TRBD2 (5 bases). Germline V CDR1 and CDR2: MNHNS, SASEGT. The CDR3 length is 10 residues. V lost 11 bases and J 2 bases, leaving 7 bases between the germline ends.